These 12 T cell receptor beta chains were all obtained from the same sample, sequenced in a study of shared clonotypes between healthy human individuals. Libraries were prepared by immunoSEQ multiplex PCR; TCRdb keeps only in-frame clonotypes and omits some of them. There are 2 million to 3 million clones in the sample; under 95% occur only once, and around 0.37% lies in the top ten. Input material: naive CD4+ T cells from PBMCs. Subset in this sample: CD45RA+ positively selected. The receptors stem from a man younger than 35 in good health. Some clones in this sample may be carry-over from other donors' samples.

The chain joins TRBV6-5 to TRBJ1-2, with TRBD1 matching over 7 bases. The germline V gene has CDR1 MNHEY and CDR2 SVGAGI. The CDR3 consists of 14 residues. Trimming at V came to 6 bases and at J to 4 bases, leaving 8 bases not matched to a gene. The CDR3 protein is CASSGRDSAYGYTF. In DNA, the CDR3 is TGTGCCAGCAGCGGCCGGGACAGCGCCTATGGCTACACCTTC.

This chain links TRBV15 with TRBJ1-5; D not resolved. The CDR3 is 14 amino acids. Germline CDR1 is LNHNV and CDR2 is YYDKDF (reference sequence). V lost 0 bases, J lost 4 bases, and 7 bases lay in between. The CDR3 is CATSRDRRNQPQHF. Written as DNA, the CDR3 is TGTGCCACCAGCAGAGACCGGAGAAATCAGCCCCAGCATTTT.

This clone was picked up a small number of times. The same CDR3 is also encoded by other DNA sequences in this sample. The chain recombines TRBV7-3 with TRBJ2-5; 7 bases fit TRBD1. V lost 5 bases to trimming and J lost 5 bases; unmatched junction nucleotides: 5. The germline V gene encodes CDR1 SGHTA and CDR2 FQGTGA. The CDR3 is made up of 13 amino acids. As DNA, the CDR3 is TGTGCCAGCAGCCGACAGGGTGGGGAGACCCAGTACTTC. The encoded protein is CASSRQGGETQYF. The variable domain in full, completed from reference TRBV7-3 and TRBJ2-5, reads GAGVSQTPSNKVTEKGKYVELRCDPISGHTALYWYRQSLGQGPEFLIYFQGTGAADDSGLPNDRFFAVRPEGSVSTLKIQRTERGDSAVYLCASSRQGGETQYFGPGTRLLVL.

The chain employs TRBV4-2 and TRBJ2-7; 11 bases map to TRBD2. The CDR3 extends over 16 amino acids. Germline V gene data show CDR1 as LGHNA and CDR2 as YNFKEQ. The trim removed 1 base at V and 1 base at J, leaving 3 bases unmatched. This CDR3 is CASSQVSGRVSYEQYF. DNA for the CDR3: TGTGCCAGCAGCCAAGTTAGCGGGAGGGTTTCCTACGAGCAGTACTTC.

CDR3 bases: TGCAGCCTTGCCGGACAGAAAGGGTCCTACGAGCAGTACTTC. This gives the protein CSLAGQKGSYEQYF. The rearrangement uses TRBV29-1 and TRBJ2-7; perhaps TRBD1 as D (6 bases). V was shortened by 8 bases and J by 1 base, with 18 bases between the two germline ends. The CDR3 runs to 14 residues. Germline CDR1 SQVTM, CDR2 ANQGSEA.

This clone was observed a single time. The chain carries TRBV2 and TRBJ2-1; TRBD2 matches 10 bases. Germline V gene data show CDR1 as SNHLY and CDR2 as FYNNEI. V was clipped by 3 bases and J by 5 bases; unmatched bases: 7. The CDR3 has 16 residues. CDR3 amino acids: CASSDGLAGGNNEQFF. The CDR3 nucleotides are TGTGCCAGCAGTGACGGTTTAGCGGGAGGTAACAATGAGCAGTTCTTC.

The chain uses TRBV27 and TRBJ2-7; tentatively, D is TRBD1 (6 bases). Germline V gives CDR1 MNHEY, CDR2 SMNVEV (reference sequence). The V end was cut by 5 bases, the J end by 3 bases, with 14 bases between. This CDR3 contains 14 residues. The CDR3 region is CASSTTGHLYEQYF. CDR3 nucleotide sequence: TGTGCCAGCAGTACGACGGGACACCTCTACGAGCAGTACTTC.

This sequence joins TRBV7-9 and TRBJ1-5, with D possibly being TRBD1 (6 bases). The CDR3 loop spans 16 amino acids. Trimming cost V 2 bases and J 4 bases, with 15 bases left between them. Germline CDR1 reads SEHNR; CDR2 reads FQNEAQ (reference sequence). The CDR3 DNA sequence: TGTGCCAGCAGCTTAAGTATGACAGGAACTAATCAGCCCCAGCATTTT. This encodes CASSLSMTGTNQPQHF. The variable domain in full, with the rest retrieved from reference TRBV7-9 and TRBJ1-5, is DTGVSQNPRHKITKRGQNVTFRCDPISEHNRLYWYRQTLGQGPEFLTYFQNEAQLEKSRLLSDRFSAERPKGSFSTLEIQRTEQGDSAMYLCASSLSMTGTNQPQHFGDGTRLSIL.

This clone has a single count. The chain combines TRBV7-9 with TRBJ2-3, with TRBD2 identical over 8 bases. The CDR3 loop spans 14 amino acids. CDR1 is SEHNR, CDR2 FQNEAQ, per germline (reference sequence). Germline trimming cut 2 bases from V and 8 bases from J; bases unmatched to any gene: 6. The DNA of the CDR3 is TGTGCCAGCAGCTTACCTCAGGCGGGGGGTACGCAGTATTTT. Its translation is CASSLPQAGGTQYF.

The rearrangement uses TRBV7-9 and TRBJ2-3; tentatively, D is TRBD1 or TRBD2 (5 bases each). There are 16 residues in the CDR3. Germline-derived CDR1 and CDR2 are SEHNR and FQNEAQ (reference sequence). V dropped 5 bases and J dropped 6 bases, with 21 bases sitting between them. CDR3 residues: CASSGKLGDHWDTQYF. The CDR3, as DNA: TGTGCCAGCAGCGGCAAGCTGGGGGACCATTGGGATACGCAGTATTTT.

The chain couples TRBV5-4 to TRBJ1-1; D may be TRBD1 (5 bases). CDR1 and CDR2 from the germline V gene are SGHNT and YYREEE (reference sequence). Trimming took off 3 bases at V and 1 base at J, with 13 bases between the two ends. This CDR3 has 15 residues. The CDR3 DNA follows: TGTGCCAGCAGCTCCGCCGGGGCGGGGAACACTGAAGCTTTCTTT. Translation gives CASSSAGAGNTEAFF. Full variable domain (missing parts from reference TRBV5-4 and TRBJ1-1): ETGVTQSPTHLIKTRGQQVTLRCSSQSGHNTVSWYQQALGQGPQFIFQYYREEENGRGNFPPRFSGLQFPNYSSELNVNALELDDSALYLCASSSAGAGNTEAFFGQGTRLTVV.

In its sample, this clone was seen once. Other DNA sequences in this specimen translate into the identical CDR3. The rearrangement links TRBV5-1 to TRBJ2-3; 11 bases align to TRBD2. The V gene end was trimmed by 0 bases and the J gene end by 2 bases; junction bases not matched to a gene: 5. This CDR3 comprises 17 residues. CDR1 and CDR2 from the germline V gene are SGHRS and YFSETQ. The CDR3: CASSLGLAGGFTDTQYF. The CDR3 nucleotides are TGCGCCAGCAGCTTGGGGTTAGCGGGAGGGTTCACAGATACGCAGTATTTT.